The 18 T cell receptor beta chains in this list originate from one sample, sequenced in a study of PD-1 blockade in classical Hodgkin lymphoma. All trial patients relapsed after autologous stem cell transplantation. Assay used: immunoSEQ multiplex PCR; TCRdb lists only in-frame clones, some missing. Among tens of thousands of clones listed, roughly 80% were seen once. Specimen: peripheral blood mononuclear cells (PBMCs), collected at baseline. The receptors come from a human donor with classical Hodgkin lymphoma.

This chain links TRBV7-9 with TRBJ2-6; D ambiguous. Germline loops: CDR1 SEHNR, CDR2 FQNEAQ (reference sequence). Trimming removed 1 base from V and 3 bases from J, with 7 bases in between. This CDR3 region has 15 residues. The CDR3, as DNA: TGTGCCAGCAGCTTAGTAGGTTTTGGGGCCAACGTCCTGACTTTC. It is translated as CASSLVGFGANVLTF.

This chain joins TRBV18 and TRBJ1-1; D unclear. V lost 2 bases and J lost 4, with 17 bases in between. Looked up from germline, CDR1 is KGHSH and CDR2 is LQKENI. The CDR3 is 16 amino acids. The CDR3, as DNA: TGTGCCAGCTCACCATCAGTTCTTACCCTGGGCACTGAAGCTTTCTTT. This encodes CASSPSVLTLGTEAFF. The variable domain in full, with the rest retrieved from reference TRBV18 and TRBJ1-1, is NAGVMQNPRHLVRRRGQEARLRCSPMKGHSHVYWYRQLPEEGLKFMVYLQKENIIDESGMPKERFSAEFPKEGPSILRIQQVVRGDSAAYFCASSPSVLTLGTEAFFGQGTRLTVV.

The chain couples TRBV29-1 to TRBJ1-1, with TRBD1 identical over 8 bases. The CDR3 has 13 residues. Germline V gives CDR1 SQVTM, CDR2 ANQGSEA. J was trimmed by 10 bases and V by 4 bases; bases with no gene match: 11. CDR3 region: CSVVQGARGLAFF. The CDR3 nucleotides are TGCAGCGTTGTTCAGGGGGCGCGGGGGTTAGCTTTCTTT.

This chain uses TRBV27 with TRBJ2-7; 12 nucleotides agree with TRBD1. The CDR3 is 15 amino acids. The trim removed 3 bases at V and 6 bases at J, leaving 6 bases unmatched. Germline-derived CDR1 and CDR2 are MNHEY and SMNVEV (reference sequence). The CDR3 reads CASSLSGTGGAEQYV. The CDR3 DNA reads TGTGCCAGCAGTTTGAGTGGGACAGGGGGCGCCGAGCAGTACGTC.

The rearrangement joins TRBV9 to TRBJ2-1; D not certain. V shed 0 bases and J shed 9 bases, with 16 bases lying between them. Germline-derived CDR1 and CDR2 are SGDLS and YYNGEE. The CDR3 runs to 15 residues. The CDR3 reads CASSVGSRVPREQFF. CDR3 sequence (DNA): TGTGCCAGCAGCGTAGGTAGCCGTGTTCCCCGTGAGCAGTTCTTC.

The chain employs TRBV28 and TRBJ1-4; 8 bases fit TRBD1. The ends lost 6 bases at V and 0 bases at J; junction bases unmatched: 3. The CDR3 length is 15 residues. CDR1 and CDR2 from the germline V gene are MDHEN and SYDVKM. The CDR3 reads CASSSGGATNEKLFF. The CDR3, as DNA: TGTGCCAGCAGCTCAGGGGGCGCAACTAATGAAAAACTGTTTTTT.

The CDR3 DNA follows: TGTGCCAGTAGCCATCAGACAGGGAAAGATGGCTACACCTTC. Amino acid sequence: CASSHQTGKDGYTF. The chain links TRBV19 to TRBJ1-2; 7 nucleotides align to TRBD1. The CDR3 extends over 14 amino acids. Per germline, CDR1 LNHDA and CDR2 SQIVND (reference sequence). V was pared by 6 bases and J by 6 bases, with 10 bases of the junction left unmatched.

The chain uses TRBV7-3 and TRBJ2-3, with D perhaps matching TRBD1 (5 bases). The V gene's germline CDR1 is SGHTA and CDR2 FQGTGA. V was clipped by 8 bases and J by 0 bases, with 18 bases between them. The length of the CDR3 is 16 residues. The CDR3 DNA is TGTGCCAGCTCGGGTCTAACAACAGGAAGCACAGATACGCAGTATTTT. As protein: CASSGLTTGSTDTQYF.

This clone turned up a few times. The chain is built from TRBV2 and TRBJ1-2; possibly TRBD1 for D (5 bases). Germline V CDR1 and CDR2: SNHLY, FYNNEI. The germline V and J ends were trimmed by 6 bases and 4 bases, with 12 bases remaining between them. The CDR3 runs to 13 residues. As DNA, the CDR3 is TGTGCCAGCAGCACGATGACAGTCTATGGCTACACCTTC. Translation: CASSTMTVYGYTF.

In this sample, this clone turned up a few times. This chain joins TRBV2 and TRBJ1-5; D remains ambiguous. Germline lookup yields CDR1 SNHLY and CDR2 FYNNEI. With 5 bases removed from V and 4 bases from J, the gap between germline ends came to 9 bases. The CDR3 spans 13 residues. The CDR3 sequence: CASSPFENQPQHF. In DNA, the CDR3 is TGTGCCAGCAGTCCCTTCGAGAATCAGCCCCAGCATTTT.

This chain uses TRBV11-3 with TRBJ1-1; no clear D. With 5 bases removed from V and 2 bases from J, the gap between germline ends came to 15 bases. The CDR3 length is 15 residues. Germline V gene data show CDR1 as SGHNT and CDR2 as YENEEA. As DNA, the CDR3 is TGTGCCAGCAGCCTGTTTTGGGCGATCAACACTGAAGCTTTCTTT. Translation gives CASSLFWAINTEAFF.

The J gene is TRBJ2-3, the V gene TRBV7-2; D possibly corresponds to TRBD2 (7 bases). V lost 4 bases and J 0 bases, leaving 14 bases between the germline ends. CDR1 is SGHTA, CDR2 FQGNSA, per germline. This CDR3 has 16 residues. CDR3: CASSSRGASSTDTQYF. The CDR3 DNA reads as TGTGCCAGCAGCTCCCGGGGGGCTTCGAGCACAGATACGCAGTATTTT.

This sequence joins TRBV7-9 and TRBJ1-1; possible D gene TRBD1, 5 bases. The V gene lost 1 base and the J gene lost 1 base, with 13 bases spanning the gap. The CDR3 contains 16 residues. Germline CDR1 SEHNR, CDR2 FQNEAQ (reference sequence). The CDR3 sequence is CASSLGAGSANTEAFF. The CDR3 nucleotides are TGTGCCAGCAGCTTAGGGGCAGGGTCGGCGAACACTGAAGCTTTCTTT.

The rearrangement uses TRBV27 and TRBJ2-7; D may be TRBD2 (6 bases). The length of the CDR3 is 16 residues. Trimming shortened V by 5 bases and J by 6 bases, and 23 bases separated the two germline ends. Germline assignment: CDR1 MNHEY and CDR2 SMNVEV (reference sequence). CDR3 sequence: CASSPAGLATLFEQYV. The CDR3 DNA sequence: TGTGCCAGCAGTCCCGCGGGACTCGCCACTTTGTTCGAGCAGTACGTC.

The V gene is TRBV30, the J gene TRBJ2-5; TRBD2 matches 14 bases. CDR3 size: 19 residues. Looked up from germline, CDR1 is GTSNPN and CDR2 is SVGIG (reference sequence). The trim removed 0 bases at V and 2 bases at J, leaving 11 bases unmatched. CDR3 residues: CAWSVLLGLAGGIQETQYF. The CDR3 DNA reads TGTGCCTGGAGTGTCCTCCTCGGACTAGCGGGAGGTATACAAGAGACCCAGTACTTC.

The genes are TRBV27 and TRBJ2-1, with D perhaps TRBD2 (5 bases). Germline CDR1 MNHEY, CDR2 SMNVEV (reference sequence). V lost 5 bases and J lost 0, with 14 bases in between. This CDR3 comprises 16 residues. The CDR3 DNA reads TGTGCCAGCAGTGATAACCTGGGGAGCTCCTACAATGAGCAGTTCTTC. Protein sequence: CASSDNLGSSYNEQFF.

The genes are TRBV18 and TRBJ2-7, with no clear D. The germline V gene has CDR1 KGHSH and CDR2 LQKENI. V lost 3 bases, J lost 7 bases, and 13 bases lay in between. The CDR3 contains 13 residues. The CDR3 nucleotides are TGTGCCAGCTCACCGCCCGGACGGCAAGAGCAGTACTTC. This translates into CASSPPGRQEQYF. Using reference TRBV18 and TRBJ2-7 for the parts outside the CDR3, the full variable domain is NAGVMQNPRHLVRRRGQEARLRCSPMKGHSHVYWYRQLPEEGLKFMVYLQKENIIDESGMPKERFSAEFPKEGPSILRIQQVVRGDSAAYFCASSPPGRQEQYFGPGTRLTVT.

V and J are TRBV9 and TRBJ1-5; D is possibly TRBD1 (6 bases). V dropped 4 bases and J dropped 4 bases, with 12 bases sitting between them. The CDR3 contains 14 residues. In germline, CDR1 is SGDLS, CDR2 YYNGEE. CDR3 loop: CASSPGGGNQPQHF. CDR3 nucleotides: TGTGCCAGCAGCCCAGGAGGGGGGAATCAGCCCCAGCATTTT.